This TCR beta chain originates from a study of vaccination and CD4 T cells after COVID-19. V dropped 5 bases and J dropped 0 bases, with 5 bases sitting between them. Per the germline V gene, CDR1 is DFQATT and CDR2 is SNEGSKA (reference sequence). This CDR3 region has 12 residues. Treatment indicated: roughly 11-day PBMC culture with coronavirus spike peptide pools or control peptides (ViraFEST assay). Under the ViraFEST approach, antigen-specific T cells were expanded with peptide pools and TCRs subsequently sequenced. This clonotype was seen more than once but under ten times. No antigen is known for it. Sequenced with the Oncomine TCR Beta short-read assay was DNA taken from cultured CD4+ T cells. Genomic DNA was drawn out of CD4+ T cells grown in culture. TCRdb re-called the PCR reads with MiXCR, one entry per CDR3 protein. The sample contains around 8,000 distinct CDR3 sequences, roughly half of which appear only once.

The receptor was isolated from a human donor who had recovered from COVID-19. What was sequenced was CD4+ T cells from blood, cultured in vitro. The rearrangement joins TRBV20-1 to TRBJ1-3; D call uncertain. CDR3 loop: CSAHSSGNTIYF. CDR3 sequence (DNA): TGCAGTGCTCATTCCTCTGGAAACACCATATATTTT.